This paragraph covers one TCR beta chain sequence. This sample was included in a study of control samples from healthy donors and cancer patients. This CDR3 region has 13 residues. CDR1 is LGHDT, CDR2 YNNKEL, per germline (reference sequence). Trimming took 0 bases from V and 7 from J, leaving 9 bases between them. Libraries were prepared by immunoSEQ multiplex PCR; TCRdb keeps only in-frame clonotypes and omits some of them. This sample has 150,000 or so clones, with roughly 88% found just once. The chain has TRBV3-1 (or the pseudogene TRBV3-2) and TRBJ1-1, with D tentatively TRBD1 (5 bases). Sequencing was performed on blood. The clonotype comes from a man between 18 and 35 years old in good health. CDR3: CASSQEQGDEAFF. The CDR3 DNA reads TGTGCCAGCAGCCAAGAGCAAGGGGATGAAGCTTTCTTT.